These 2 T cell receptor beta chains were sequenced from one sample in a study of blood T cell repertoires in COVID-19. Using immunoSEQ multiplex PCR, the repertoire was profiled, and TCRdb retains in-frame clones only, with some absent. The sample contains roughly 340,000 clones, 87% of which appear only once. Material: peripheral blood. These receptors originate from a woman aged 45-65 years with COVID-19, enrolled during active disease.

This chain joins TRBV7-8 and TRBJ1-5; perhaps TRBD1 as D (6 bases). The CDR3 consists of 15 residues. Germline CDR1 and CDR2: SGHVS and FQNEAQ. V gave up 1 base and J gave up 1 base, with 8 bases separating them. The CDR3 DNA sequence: TGTGCCAGCAGCTTAGTCCAGGGGAGCAATCAGCCCCAGCATTTT. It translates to CASSLVQGSNQPQHF.

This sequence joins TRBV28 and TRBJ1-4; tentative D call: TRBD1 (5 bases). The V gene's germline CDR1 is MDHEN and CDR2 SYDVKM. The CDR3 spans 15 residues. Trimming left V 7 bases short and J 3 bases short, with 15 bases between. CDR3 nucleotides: TGTGCCAGCATCCCGACGGCAGGGTCTAATGAAAAACTGTTTTTT. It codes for CASIPTAGSNEKLFF. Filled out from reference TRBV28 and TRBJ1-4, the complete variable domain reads DVKVTQSSRYLVKRTGEKVFLECVQDMDHENMFWYRQDPGLGLRLIYFSYDVKMKEKGDIPEGYSVSREKKERFSLILESASTNQTSMYLCASIPTAGSNEKLFFGSGTQLSVL.